The sequence of this T cell receptor (beta chain) was determined in a study of regulatory T cells in long-lasting Graves disease (dated by TCRdb to the early 2020s). In the study overall: Persistent Graves' disease was defined as persistently positive TSH receptor autoantibodies together with antithyroid drug treatment for over 5 years. Peripheral blood TCR sequencing and RNA sequencing compared persistent Graves' disease patients with newly diagnosed Graves' disease patients. The study took place in China and was registered as a clinical trial. A total of about 33 samples underwent TCR sequencing, from around 13 patients with persistent Graves' disease and 20 patients with newly diagnosed Graves' disease. Antithyroid drugs had been taken for approximately 10 years on average by persistent Graves' disease patients in the clinical cohort. What the study reported, not specific to this receptor: Sequencing and analysis were limited to the TCR beta chain. TRBV28, TRBJ1-2 and TRBJ2-5 were preferentially used in persistent disease, while TRBV20-1 and TRBJ2-1 were favored in newly diagnosed disease. Patients with persistent disease shared more public clonotypes (about 2,700) than newly diagnosed patients did (roughly 970). As a limitation, the authors acknowledged that the small sample size may reduce accuracy. Persistent Graves' disease patients showed lower TCR Shannon entropy and fewer highly expanded clones than newly diagnosed patients, suggesting clonal expansion. Peripheral blood alone was examined, since thyroid tissue, which constituted the primary lesion, could not be accessed.

Relative to germline, V is 7 bases shorter and J is 8 bases shorter, with 20 bases between their ends. Looking up the germline V gene yields CDR1 MDHEN and CDR2 SYDVKM. The CDR3, from cysteine to phenylalanine, totals 15 residues. The entry retains the CDR3 DNA only, 45 bases that are in frame from base 1. The time point label here, explained by the study, means: persistent/refractory GD, antithyroid drugs over 5 years with positive TRAb. For both TCR sequencing and RNA sequencing, RNA was extracted from PBMCs using TRIzol. The diagnosis of Graves' disease was made according to American Thyroid Association guidelines. Patients were recruited from an endocrinology department in Xi'an, China. Each patient gave about 8.1 milliliters of peripheral blood, collected in an EDTA anticoagulant tube. Ficoll Paque Plus density gradient separation was used to isolate PBMCs, and no further T cell sorting was done. An Agilent 2100 Bioanalyzer and agarose gel were used to assess RNA quality, and a NanoDrop 2000 was used to measure RNA concentration.

Library method: multiplex PCR. Sequenced using an Illumina HiSeq 4000. iRepertoire HTBI primers and Arm-PCR amplification of CDR3 regions were used to construct TCR beta libraries. Before sequencing, the PCR products underwent gel purification. The authors processed their data as follows. A total of fewer than 65 TRBV and some 15 TRBJ segments were identified across samples and were used for gene usage analysis of CDR3 amino acid clonotypes. Filtered high-quality paired reads were merged into contigs using COPE and FqMerger. BLAST was used to align contigs to IMGT TRBV, TRBD and TRBJ reference genes, and CDR3 was defined according to IMGT. Clonotypes above 0.1% frequency were classified as highly expanded clones. Shannon entropy served as the measure of repertoire diversity, while the Gini coefficient captured V-J evenness. A clonotype was considered public if more than one individual shared it. Using fastp trimming at Q25 and MiXCR clonotype assembly, TCRdb reanalyzed the public sequencing data and kept in-frame beta chains. Rows merge per CDR3 protein into single entries with the most common DNA and genes. The V and J calls were not made by the authors but by TCRdb's processing. The sample yields some 420,000 distinct CDR3 sequences; approximately 23% were counted once. 13% of the sample is held by the ten biggest clonotypes.

This clonotype was detected ten times or more. This clone's antigen is unknown. Per-base quality was not reported, and no clone a single base away is much larger than it. The rearranged segments are TRBV28 and TRBJ1-4, with the D segment identity uncertain. The sample consisted of peripheral blood mononuclear cells (PBMCs), taken when the disease was refractory, from a patient treated with antithyroid drugs. The TCR was taken from a female donor with Graves disease. The base sequence is TGTGCCAGCATCTCTCCGGGCGGCTTTGGGGAAAAACTGTTTTTT. Its translation reads: CASISPGGFGEKLFF. Where the CDR3 stops, the reference TRBV28 and TRBJ1-4 genes take over; the full variable domain is DVKVTQSSRYLVKRTGEKVFLECVQDMDHENMFWYRQDPGLGLRLIYFSYDVKMKEKGDIPEGYSVSREKKERFSLILESASTNQTSMYLCASISPGGFGEKLFFGSGTQLSVL.